Each of the 10 T cell receptor beta chains below was sequenced from the same sample in a study of long-term antiretroviral therapy in people with HIV. The assay, immunoSEQ v3.0, was run at survey level. The table came from immunoSEQ multiplex PCR; TCRdb's copy has only in-frame clones and leaves some out. The data contain about 33,000 clones, approximately 96% of them singletons. Source: unsorted PBMCs, taken approximately 6.8 years after starting antiretroviral therapy. The receptors originated from a man younger than 40 with HIV.

J is TRBJ2-3 and V is TRBV11-2; D gene ambiguous. V lost 6 bases, J lost 3 bases, and 7 bases lay in between. CDR1 is SGHAT and CDR2 is FQNNGV in the germline V gene. This CDR3 contains 12 residues. The CDR3 region has the DNA TGTGCCAGCAGATACTCGACAGATACGCAGTATTTT. Translation: CASRYSTDTQYF.

The CDR3 nucleotides read TGTGCCAGCAGCTCGACAGGCGGAGGCGGAAACACCATATATTTT. Its translation: CASSSTGGGGNTIYF. The chain has TRBV7-9 and TRBJ1-3; D might be TRBD1 (6 bases). Germline V CDR1 and CDR2: SEHNR, FQNEAQ (reference sequence). This CDR3 spans 15 amino acids. Trimming removed 4 bases from V and 4 bases from J, with 14 bases in between.

The V call is TRBV30, the J call TRBJ2-7, with 8 bases aligning to TRBD2. This CDR3 is 14 amino acids long. After removal of 0 bases from V and 2 bases from J, the junction contained 3 bases not matched to a gene. The germline V gene encodes CDR1 GTSNPN and CDR2 SVGIG (reference sequence). The CDR3 coding sequence is TGTGCCTGGAGTGTACGGGGGGGGCCCTACGAGCAGTACTTC. Protein: CAWSVRGGPYEQYF.

The chain recombines TRBV7-6 with TRBJ2-3; 12 nucleotides match TRBD2. CDR3 length equals 16 residues. The V and J ends lost 5 bases and 2 bases, in that order; junction bases with no gene match: 5. Germline values: CDR1 SGHVS, CDR2 FNYEAQ. The CDR3 protein is CASSAGLAGNTDTQYF. CDR3 sequence (DNA): TGTGCCAGCAGCGCCGGACTAGCGGGAAACACAGATACGCAGTATTTT. Together with reference TRBV7-6 and TRBJ2-3, the CDR3 gives the full variable domain: GAGVSQSPRYKVTKRGQDVALRCDPISGHVSLYWYRQALGQGPEFLTYFNYEAQQDKSGLPNDRFSAERPEGSISTLTIQRTEQRDSAMYRCASSAGLAGNTDTQYFGPGTRLTVL.

The chain combines TRBV4-1 with TRBJ1-2, with D uncertain. Germline lookup yields CDR1 MGHRA and CDR2 YSYEKL. The CDR3 is 15 residues long. Trimming stripped 3 bases from V and 7 bases from J, with 18 bases between. The CDR3 loop reads CASSHPSGAFSGYTF. The CDR3 DNA reads TGCGCCAGCAGCCATCCGTCAGGAGCTTTTAGTGGCTACACCTTC.

The chain links TRBV5-1 to TRBJ2-7; D is unresolved. From germline, CDR1 is SGHRS and CDR2 YFSETQ. This CDR3 spans 13 amino acids. The V end lost 3 bases, the J end lost 0 bases, and 7 bases lay between the germline ends. The CDR3 nucleotides read TGCGCCAGCAGCTATCAACTCTCCTACGAGCAGTACTTC. It is translated as CASSYQLSYEQYF.

This chain joins TRBV12-5 and TRBJ2-7, with a possible D match to TRBD1 (5 bases). V gave up 2 bases and J gave up 5 bases, with 7 bases separating them. CDR3 size: 12 residues. Germline CDR1 LGHNT, CDR2 FRNRAP. CDR3 protein: CASGLLGHEQYF. The CDR3 DNA reads as TGTGCTAGTGGTTTGTTGGGGCACGAGCAGTACTTC.

V usage is TRBV7-8 and J usage is TRBJ1-1; 10 bases map to TRBD1. Germline values: CDR1 SGHVS, CDR2 FQNEAQ. The CDR3 consists of 14 residues. V dropped 4 bases and J dropped 8; count of bases not matched to a gene: 7. The CDR3 reads CASSSGQGIKEAFF. CDR3 nucleotide sequence: TGTGCCAGCAGCTCGGGACAGGGGATCAAGGAAGCTTTCTTT.

The chain joins TRBV9 to TRBJ1-1; D not resolved. The CDR3 length is 13 residues. V was clipped by 0 bases and J by 4 bases, with 7 bases between them. Germline assignment: CDR1 SGDLS and CDR2 YYNGEE. For the CDR3, the DNA is TGTGCCAGCAGCGTAGATATGGGCACTGAAGCTTTCTTT. Amino acid sequence: CASSVDMGTEAFF.

This sequence joins TRBV4-1 and TRBJ2-5, with D perhaps TRBD1 (5 bases). Germline CDR1 is MGHRA and CDR2 is YSYEKL. The CDR3 contains 18 residues. V gave up 3 bases and J gave up 3 bases, with 23 bases separating them. CDR3 sequence reads: CASSHGYTRGIEEETQYF. DNA for the CDR3: TGCGCCAGCAGCCATGGTTATACAAGGGGAATTGAGGAAGAGACCCAGTACTTC.